The sequence of this TCR beta chain was determined in a study of T cells after yellow fever vaccination. Whole-study results and caveats: A small share of clonotypes appeared in both CD4 and CD8 compartments.

TCRdb re-analysed the 5' RACE reads in MiXCR, keeping a single row per CDR3 protein. This table has hundreds of thousands of distinct CDR3 sequences, around an eighth appearing once. Germline V CDR1 and CDR2: ENHRY, SYGVKD. The CDR3 extends over 15 amino acids. The ends were cut back, 0 bases at V and 6 bases at J, with 12 bases in the middle. The sample holds a few counts of this clonotype. Antigen unknown. V gene TRBV10-3 combines with J gene TRBJ2-1; the D is unclear. This TCR derives from a man aged 25-45 years who received the YFV17D yellow fever vaccine. The sample was PBMCs, taken on the day of the yellow fever booster vaccination. The CDR3: CAISESRPLSNEQFF. The CDR3 DNA follows: TGTGCCATCAGTGAGTCGAGGCCTCTGAGCAATGAGCAGTTCTTC.